The present T cell receptor (beta chain) was sequenced within a study of shared clonotypes between healthy human individuals. Samples underwent the assay at deep level. Repertoires were generated with immunoSEQ multiplex PCR, while TCRdb's copy carries only in-frame clones and drops some. This sample has approximately 2.5 million clones; 90% to 95% occur once, and the top ten carry 0.14%. Study-wide results and limits: Generally, estimated richness proved larger in naive subsets than it did in memory subsets.

Germline V lookup: CDR1 SGHRS, CDR2 YFSETQ. The CDR3 totals 14 residues. Trimming cost V 4 bases and J 3 bases, with 12 bases left between them. As concerns this clone: The antigen remains undetermined. The identical CDR3 is also encoded by other nucleotide sequences in the sample.

The specimen was naive CD4+ T cells sorted from blood. Subset defined: CD45RA+ positively selected. This chain connects TRBV5-1 to TRBJ2-3; D may match TRBD1 or TRBD2 (6 bases each). This TCR was sampled from a man aged 18 to 30 in good health. The CDR3: CASSRGGSTDTQYF. CDR3 bases: TGCGCCAGCAGCAGAGGGGGGTCGACAGATACGCAGTATTTT.